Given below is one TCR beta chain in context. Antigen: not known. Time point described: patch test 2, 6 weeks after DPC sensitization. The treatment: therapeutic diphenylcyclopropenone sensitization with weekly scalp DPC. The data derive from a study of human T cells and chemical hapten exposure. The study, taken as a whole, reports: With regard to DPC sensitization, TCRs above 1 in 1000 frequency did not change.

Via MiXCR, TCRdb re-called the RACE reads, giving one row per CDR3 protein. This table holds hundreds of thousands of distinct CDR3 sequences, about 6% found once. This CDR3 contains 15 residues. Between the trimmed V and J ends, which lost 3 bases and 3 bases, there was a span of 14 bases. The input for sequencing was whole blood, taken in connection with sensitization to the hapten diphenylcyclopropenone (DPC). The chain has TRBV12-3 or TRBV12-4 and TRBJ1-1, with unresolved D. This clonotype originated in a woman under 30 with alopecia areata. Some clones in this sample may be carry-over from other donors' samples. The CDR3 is CASSFSTGSYTEAFF. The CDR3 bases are TGTGCCAGCAGTTTCTCCACTGGATCATACACTGAAGCTTTCTTT.